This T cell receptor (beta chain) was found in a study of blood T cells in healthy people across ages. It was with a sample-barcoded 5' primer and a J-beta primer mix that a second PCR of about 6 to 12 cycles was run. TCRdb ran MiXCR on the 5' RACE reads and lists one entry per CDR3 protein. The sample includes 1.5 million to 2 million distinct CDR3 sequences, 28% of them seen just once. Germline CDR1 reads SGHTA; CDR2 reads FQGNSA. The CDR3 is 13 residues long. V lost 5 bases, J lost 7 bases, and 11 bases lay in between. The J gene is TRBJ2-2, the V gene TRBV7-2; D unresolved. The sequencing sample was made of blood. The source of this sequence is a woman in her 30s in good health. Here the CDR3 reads CASSTLRHGELFF. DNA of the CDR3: TGTGCCAGCAGCACACTCCGGCACGGGGAGCTGTTTTTT.